This T cell receptor beta chain was observed in a study of T cell responses to AZD1222 COVID-19 vaccine (dated by TCRdb to the early 2020s). Some background on the complete study: AZD1222 recipients whose second dose came at about 4 weeks and those whose second dose came at about 12 weeks were combined into one group, since spike-specific TCR depth and breadth did not differ between the two schedules. A total of about 250 trial participants underwent TCR sequencing, of whom roughly 210 had received two doses of AZD1222 and roughly 26 had received two doses of the MenACWY control vaccine. Trial participants were enrolled into age subgroups of 18-55, 56-69 and 70-plus years, which contained roughly 150, 30 and 60 TCR-sequenced participants, respectively. Overall study results and their limits: Conclusions about previously exposed vaccinees are limited because only five to seven AZD1222 recipients were SARS-CoV-2 seropositive at baseline. A significant rise in spike-specific TCR breadth and depth was observed after two AZD1222 doses relative to day 0 and relative to MenACWY recipients. Reportedly, almost half of the unique spike-specific TCRs recognized epitopes lying outside the regions that are mutated in the B.1.351 and B.1.1.7 variants. Because no day 14 peak-response samples were available, the repertoires could be characterized only after the peak T cell response. Most participants were white British and females outnumbered males, and the authors suggested that clonal diversity may have been underestimated. The vaccine-associated CD4 TCRs covered the entire spike protein, and the dominant responses fell in regions 160-218 and 743-854. The 56-69-year group was small, and its depth increase did not reach significance, likely because of low power.

The CDR3 regions of human TCRbeta chains were analyzed by immunosequencing. The paper's processing steps were these. TCRs in the repertoires were matched against a reference library of SARS-CoV-2-specific TCRs that had been generated with the MIRA antigen-specificity platform. Breadth was defined as the fraction of unique TCRs that were SARS-CoV-2-associated, and depth was defined as the fraction of total T cells that were SARS-CoV-2-associated. Using the MIRA data, each spike-specific TCR was assigned both to the spike region to which the TCR was reactive and to a CD4 or CD8 class. Log10-transformed breadth and depth values were compared by one-way ANOVA with Sidak's multiple comparisons tests. Not all clones reach the TCRdb copy of this immuneACCESS table, which keeps in-frame sequences only. Checked studies attribute under half of the gap to unresolved V genes and leave the rest unexplained. V, J and clone size were drawn from that table, and D and trimming were deduced from the DNA. Counted in this sample were some 130,000 clones; just over 85% of them appeared once. Approximately 20% of the sample is taken by the ten largest.

The time point label for this specimen denotes: baseline before first vaccination. Vaccinee samples were obtained from the UK trials COV001 and COV002, which included a single-blind randomized controlled phase 2/3 trial of AZD1222 (ChAdOx1 nCoV-19) in healthy adults. Trial participant PBMC samples were collected at day 0 and day 28 after the second dose for TCRbeta chain sequencing. About this clone: Its recognized antigen is unknown. No base-level quality is on record; no much larger clone is a single base apart.

Per the germline V gene, SGHRS is the CDR1 and YFSETQ is the CDR2. Here V drops 0 bases and J drops 6 bases, and the junction holds 3 bases not matched to any gene. The CDR3, from cysteine to phenylalanine, totals 15 residues. Kept here is only the CDR3 DNA, which spans 45 bases and is read in frame from base 1. The receptor was derived from an adult in good health. The V and J genes are TRBV5-1 and TRBJ1-6, with 7 middle bases fitting TRBD1. The sequencing here drew on peripheral blood, taken on day 0 of AZD1222 vaccination. The sequenced DNA is TGCGCCAGCAGCTTGGCCGGGACAGTTAATTCACCCCTCCACTTT. Its coded protein is CASSLAGTVNSPLHF.